This T cell receptor (beta chain) was identified in a study of B cell selection in AIRE deficiency. Study conclusions and caveats: CDR3s were shorter in shared Treg sequences, reflecting few non-templated nucleotide insertions. Patient Tconv cells held roughly 28% of Treg sequences shared by healthy donors. Healthy donors alone shared about 32% of around 3,700 Treg sequences; patients alone less than 10%. TCRbeta-only data showed 36.6% of shared healthy Treg sequences in healthy Tconv.

Regulatory T cells were sorted as CD4+CD25hiCD127low/negative cells. Some clones are missing from TCRdb's copy, which holds only in-frame ones; the method was immunoSEQ multiplex PCR. The data contain 20,000 to 25,000 clones, about 94% of them singletons. As regards this clone: What it binds is unknown.

The specimen sequenced was Tregs sorted from PBMCs. The TCR sequence derives from a human donor with AIRE deficiency.

The CDR3 DNA reads TGTGCCAGCAGGAGTCTCGCGAGTGGAGGGCAGTTCTTC. Its protein product is CASRSLASGGQFF. This rearrangement joins TRBV2 to TRBJ2-1; maybe TRBD2 (5 bases). CDR3 length equals 13 residues. Germline CDR1 is SNHLY and CDR2 is FYNNEI. The V gene lost 6 bases and the J gene lost 12 bases, with 18 bases spanning the gap.